The 30 T cell receptor beta chains below come from one sample, sequenced in a study (dated by TCRdb to between 2014 and 2017). Cells that were CD4+CD25+CD127-/low were isolated as Tregs. Library prep was done by 5' RACE. The sample was run on an Illumina MiSeq. TCRdb trimmed public reads at Q25 via fastp, called clones via MiXCR and kept in-frame beta chains. Rows with one shared CDR3 protein collapse into an entry with the most common genes and DNA. The sample profile shows some 32,000 distinct CDR3 sequences; roughly 30% of them were found once. Of the sample, approximately 2.4% falls within the top ten clones. The sample comprised tumor-infiltrating Tregs sorted from the breast tumor. The receptor source for this set is a female donor with breast cancer.

The J gene is TRBJ2-2, the V gene TRBV7-3; D remains unclear. The germline CDR1 and CDR2 sequences are SGHTA and FQGTGA. V was pared by 4 bases and J by 5 bases, with 5 bases between. This CDR3 comprises 12 residues. As DNA, the CDR3 is TGTGCCAGCAGCTCAACTACCGGGGAGCTGTTTTTT. Protein sequence: CASSSTTGELFF. Full variable domain (missing parts from reference TRBV7-3 and TRBJ2-2): GAGVSQTPSNKVTEKGKYVELRCDPISGHTALYWYRQSLGQGPEFLIYFQGTGAADDSGLPNDRFFAVRPEGSVSTLKIQRTERGDSAVYLCASSSTTGELFFGEGSRLTVL.

About this clonotype: Given a much more abundant clone one base away, this may be a read error. J is TRBJ2-7 and V is TRBV12-3 or TRBV12-4; the D is unclear. The CDR3 is 13 residues long. V lost 6 bases, J lost 6 bases, and 15 bases lay in between. In DNA form, the CDR3 reads TGTGCCAGCAGGCCCGTGAGACGGAGCGAGCAGTACTTC. It codes for CASRPVRRSEQYF.

Only a few counts were recorded for this clonotype. A much larger clone is a single base away; this may be a read error. The chain is built from TRBV7-9 and TRBJ2-1, with 7 bases aligning to TRBD2. CDR1 SEHNR and CDR2 FQNEAQ come from the germline V gene (reference sequence). The CDR3 contains 14 residues. CDR3 sequence reads: CASNIPGTNNGQFF. CDR3 DNA sequence: TGTGCCAGCAACATTCCCGGGACTAACAATGGGCAGTTCTTC.

This clonotype was found once. Its ends do not fully match the called genes, so a read error is possible. This chain joins TRBV6-1 and TRBJ2-1; 9 bases agree with TRBD2. The CDR3 spans 15 residues. Germline values: CDR1 MNHNS, CDR2 SASEGT. The DNA for the CDR3 is TGTGCCAGCGGGAAGCGGGAGGAATCCTCCAATGAGCAGTTCTTC. Translated, it gives CASGKREESSNEQFF.

Ten or more counts support this clonotype. V gene TRBV3-1 combines with J gene TRBJ1-2; TRBD1 matches 8 bases. Losses at the gene ends were 1 base for V and 8 bases for J; bases not matched to a gene: 9. This CDR3 spans 15 amino acids. Germline lookup yields CDR1 LGHDT and CDR2 YNNKEL (reference sequence). The CDR3 loop reads CASSQGPTGVRGYTF. CDR3 bases: TGTGCCAGCAGCCAAGGCCCGACAGGGGTTAGAGGCTACACCTTC.

The chain combines TRBV3-1 with TRBJ2-1; possibly TRBD2 for D (7 bases). The V gene's germline CDR1 is LGHDT and CDR2 YNNKEL (reference sequence). The CDR3 length is 15 residues. Trimming shortened V by 5 bases and J by 9 bases, and 20 bases separated the two germline ends. CDR3 DNA: TGTGCCAGCAGCTTGTTGCAGGGAGGGGGGAGTGAGCAGTTCTTC. This gives the protein CASSLLQGGGSEQFF.

This clonotype was observed a few times. The J gene is TRBJ1-1, the V gene TRBV7-3; D is possibly TRBD1 (5 bases). The CDR3 consists of 13 residues. The germline gives CDR1 SGHTA, CDR2 FQGTGA. Deletions cut 4 bases from V and 11 bases from J, with 17 bases between. DNA of the CDR3: TGTGCCAGCAGCTCGTCCAGGGAAGCAAGGGCTTTCTTT. It yields the protein CASSSSREARAFF.

This clonotype was seen many times. This chain joins TRBV6-1 and TRBJ1-5; D gene unclear. Germline V gives CDR1 MNHNS, CDR2 SASEGT. This CDR3 region has 14 residues. V was clipped by 3 bases and J by 6 bases, with 12 bases between them. The CDR3 reads CASSEWWVGQPQHF. In DNA, the CDR3 is TGTGCCAGCAGTGAGTGGTGGGTTGGTCAGCCCCAGCATTTT.

The chain is built from TRBV30 and TRBJ2-1; the D gene is possibly TRBD2 (6 bases). Germline CDR1 reads GTSNPN; CDR2 reads SVGIG (reference sequence). This CDR3 comprises 15 residues. Trimming cost V 0 bases and J 11 bases, with 20 bases left between them. In DNA form, the CDR3 reads TGTGCCTGGAGTGTAGCCTGGGCTAGCGTGAATCAGCAGTTCTTC. Translation: CAWSVAWASVNQQFF.

On this clonotype: This may be a read error: a much more frequent sequence differs by one nucleotide. The rearrangement joins TRBV29-1 to TRBJ2-7; D is perhaps TRBD2 (6 bases). CDR3 length: 14 residues. Trimming took off 5 bases at V and 7 bases at J, with 21 bases between the two ends. The germline CDR1 and CDR2 sequences are SQVTM and ANQGSEA. CDR3 in amino acids: CSVKVREGGWEQYF. In nucleotides, the CDR3 is TGCAGCGTTAAAGTGCGGGAAGGAGGATGGGAGCAGTACTTC.

In this sample, this clonotype is medium-sized. V and J are TRBV6-5 and TRBJ1-4, with D hard to call. Germline CDR1 reads MNHEY; CDR2 reads SVGAGI. The V gene lost 0 bases and the J gene lost 5 bases, with 7 bases spanning the gap. This CDR3 is 14 amino acids long. The CDR3 bases are TGTGCCAGCAGTTACTCCCGGACGAATGAAAAACTGTTTTTT. Translating it yields CASSYSRTNEKLFF.

A remark on this clonotype: One base away lies a much larger clone, so this may be a sequencing read error. The rearrangement links TRBV6-5 to TRBJ2-1, with 7 positions matching TRBD2. The CDR3 totals 15 residues. The germline CDR1 and CDR2 sequences are MNHEY and SVGAGI. J was trimmed by 7 bases and V by 1 base; bases with no gene match: 7. CDR3 residues: CASSYLGEGQNEQFF. CDR3 DNA sequence: TGTGCCAGCAGTTACTTGGGGGAGGGCCAGAATGAGCAGTTCTTC.

The chain combines TRBV10-3 with TRBJ1-1, with a tentative D call TRBD1 (6 bases). The CDR3 has 13 amino acids. Trimming took off 11 bases at V and 1 base at J, with 14 bases between the two ends. In germline, CDR1 is ENHRY, CDR2 SYGVKD. Written as DNA, the CDR3 is TGTGCCTCATCGGCGGGACAGAACACTGAAGCTTTCTTT. This encodes CASSAGQNTEAFF.

This clonotype was counted ten times or more. The J gene is TRBJ1-1, the V gene TRBV12-3 or TRBV12-4; D might be TRBD1 (5 bases). The CDR3 is 14 amino acids. Deletions cut 3 bases from V and 0 bases from J, with 8 bases between. CDR3: CASSFGAMNTEAFF. Written as DNA, the CDR3 is TGTGCCAGCAGTTTCGGGGCCATGAACACTGAAGCTTTCTTT.

This clonotype was seen ten or more times. V is TRBV4-2 and J is TRBJ1-2; no reliable D call. Germline V gene sequence: CDR1 LGHNA, CDR2 YNFKEQ. This CDR3 comprises 15 residues. V lost 0 bases to trimming and J lost 7 bases, with 15 bases between them. CDR3 in amino acids: CASSQDQWATLGYTF. Here the CDR3 DNA reads TGTGCCAGCAGCCAAGATCAGTGGGCGACTCTTGGCTACACCTTC.

This clonotype showed up many times. The J gene is TRBJ2-3, the V gene TRBV6-5; weak D call: TRBD1 (6 bases). The germline V gene encodes CDR1 MNHEY and CDR2 SVGAGI. The CDR3 spans 16 residues. The V and J ends lost 2 bases and 8 bases respectively, with 20 bases between them. The CDR3 spells CASSYGAGAVRGTQYF. CDR3 in DNA: TGTGCCAGCAGTTACGGAGCAGGGGCGGTGAGGGGTACGCAGTATTTT.

This clonotype was found once. One base away lies a much larger clone, so this may be a sequencing read error. The chain has TRBV4-1 and TRBJ1-1, with D possibly being TRBD1 (5 bases). Trimming stripped 6 bases from V and 3 bases from J, with 17 bases between. This CDR3 is 15 amino acids long. Germline V gene data show CDR1 as MGHRA and CDR2 as YSYEKL. The chain's CDR3 is CASRPPGGGDTEAFF. Written as DNA, the CDR3 is TGCGCCAGCAGGCCGCCCGGGGGGGGGGACACTGAAGCTTTCTTT.

With respect to this clonotype: As the CDR3 is not closed by the conserved phenylalanine or tryptophan, this likely results from a read error. V is TRBV12-3 or TRBV12-4 and J is TRBJ1-3; 8 bases map to TRBD1. The V gene end was trimmed by 4 bases and the J gene end by 2 bases; junction bases not matched to a gene: 7. The CDR3 runs to 16 residues. The CDR3 protein is CASSSRQGAAGNTIYL. The DNA of the CDR3 is TGTGCCAGCAGTTCTCGTCAGGGGGCGGCTGGAAACACCATATATTTA.

This clonotype was seen at least ten times. The chain uses TRBV11-2 and TRBJ2-7; 9 nucleotides line up with TRBD1. V lost 5 bases to trimming and J lost 0 bases; unmatched junction nucleotides: 5. The CDR3 contains 15 residues. The germline V gene has CDR1 SGHAT and CDR2 FQNNGV. CDR3 in DNA: TGTGCCAGCAGCCCCACAGGGGGCAACTCCTACGAGCAGTACTTC. This encodes CASSPTGGNSYEQYF.

Notes on this clonotype: A single base separates this from a much larger clone, so it may be a read error. This sequence joins TRBV7-6 and TRBJ2-1, with D maybe TRBD2 (5 bases). The CDR3 is 13 amino acids. V was pared by 6 bases and J by 7 bases, with 13 bases between. Germline lookup yields CDR1 SGHVS and CDR2 FNYEAQ. CDR3 sequence reads: CASRPQWRNEQFF. The CDR3 nucleotides are TGTGCCAGCAGACCACAGTGGAGGAATGAGCAGTTCTTC.

This sequence joins TRBV10-2 and TRBJ1-2; D unresolved. CDR1 is WSHSY, CDR2 SAAADI, per germline. This CDR3 comprises 12 residues. V was trimmed by 3 bases and J by 7 bases, leaving 9 bases between them. The chain's CDR3 is CASSEGLRGYTF. CDR3 sequence (DNA): TGCGCCAGCAGTGAAGGGCTGCGTGGCTACACCTTC.

This clonotype was recorded a few times. CDR3 loop: CASSPGTSGYPSTDTQYF. CDR3 DNA: TGTGCCAGCAGCCCTGGGACTAGCGGGTACCCTAGCACAGATACGCAGTATTTT. V and J are TRBV7-9 and TRBJ2-3; 12 nucleotides agree with TRBD2. In germline, CDR1 is SEHNR, CDR2 FQNEAQ (reference sequence). This CDR3 is 18 amino acids long. Trimming took 5 bases from V and 0 from J; bases not matched to a gene: 9.

Points on this clonotype: A read error may explain this, as a much larger clone is one base away. The rearrangement joins TRBV7-9 to TRBJ1-6; D unresolved. V lost 5 bases, J lost 5 bases, and 4 bases lay in between. The CDR3 contains 12 residues. CDR1 is SEHNR, CDR2 FQNEAQ, per germline (reference sequence). The CDR3 protein is CASSPHNSPLHF. The CDR3 bases are TGTGCCAGCAGCCCACATAATTCACCCCTCCACTTT.

This clonotype came up a few times. A read error may explain this, as a much larger clone is one base away. This sequence joins TRBV5-1 and TRBJ2-7; D assignment may be TRBD1 or TRBD2 (5 bases each). The germline V gene encodes CDR1 SGHRS and CDR2 YFSETQ. CDR3 length: 14 residues. In DNA form, the CDR3 reads TGCGCCAGCGGCTTGGACGGGGACCCCTACGAGCAGTACTTC. This encodes CASGLDGDPYEQYF. The full variable domain, rest sourced from reference TRBV5-1 and TRBJ2-7, is KAGVTQTPRYLIKTRGQQVTLSCSPISGHRSVSWYQQTPGQGLQFLFEYFSETQRNKGNFPGRFSGRQFSNSRSEMNVSTLELGDSALYLCASGLDGDPYEQYFGPGTRLTVT.

This clonotype appeared a few times. The J gene is TRBJ2-3, the V gene TRBV23-1; TRBD1 matches 11 bases. TRBV23-1 is annotated as an ORF whose role is uncertain. The CDR3 covers 16 residues. The V gene end was trimmed by 3 bases and the J gene end by 3 bases; junction bases not matched to a gene: 5. CDR3 in DNA: TGCGCCAGCAGTCATTTGGGGACAGGGGGTACAGATACGCAGTATTTT. Amino acids: CASSHLGTGGTDTQYF.

This clonotype appeared a few times. The V call is TRBV10-3, the J call TRBJ2-1; unclear D gene. The CDR3 spans 15 residues. Trimming cost V 10 bases and J 0 bases, with 16 bases left between them. Germline CDR1 is ENHRY and CDR2 is SYGVKD. The CDR3 loop reads CATAGAESSYNEQFF. The CDR3 region has the DNA TGTGCCACCGCAGGTGCGGAGAGCTCCTACAATGAGCAGTTCTTC.

This clonotype was detected many times. The chain joins TRBV6-1 to TRBJ2-1; 8 bases align to TRBD2. The CDR3 runs 17 residues. The trim removed 5 bases at V and 3 bases at J, leaving 12 bases unmatched. Germline lookup yields CDR1 MNHNS and CDR2 SASEGT. DNA for the CDR3: TGTGCCAGCAGTCCCCAGGTAGCGGGACCATTCTACAATGAGCAGTTCTTC. Protein product: CASSPQVAGPFYNEQFF.

The table lists this clonotype with many counts. This chain uses TRBV24-1 with TRBJ2-5; D may be TRBD1 (5 bases). Per the germline V gene, CDR1 is KGHDR and CDR2 is SFDVKD. CDR3 length: 12 amino acids. Trimming stripped 5 bases from V and 5 bases from J, with 8 bases between. CDR3 sequence (DNA): TGTGCCACCAGTGCAGGGCTGGAGACCCAGTACTTC. Translated, it gives CATSAGLETQYF.

In its sample, this clonotype was seen a few times. V and J are TRBV20-1 and TRBJ2-3; 10 positions match TRBD2. V shed 2 bases, J shed 3 bases, and the junction held 5 bases outside the gene matches. CDR1 is DFQATT and CDR2 is SNEGSKA in the germline V gene (reference sequence). The CDR3 extends over 15 amino acids. CDR3 protein: CSARRSGRVTDTQYF. The CDR3 region has the DNA TGCAGTGCTAGAAGAAGCGGGAGGGTGACAGATACGCAGTATTTT.

This chain joins TRBV3-1 and TRBJ1-1; no reliable D call. V lost 6 bases, J lost 1 base, and 9 bases lay in between. The CDR3 is 13 amino acids. CDR1 and CDR2 from the germline V gene are LGHDT and YNNKEL (reference sequence). The CDR3 loop is CASRLAWNTEAFF. The CDR3 DNA reads TGTGCCAGCAGACTAGCTTGGAACACTGAAGCTTTCTTT.